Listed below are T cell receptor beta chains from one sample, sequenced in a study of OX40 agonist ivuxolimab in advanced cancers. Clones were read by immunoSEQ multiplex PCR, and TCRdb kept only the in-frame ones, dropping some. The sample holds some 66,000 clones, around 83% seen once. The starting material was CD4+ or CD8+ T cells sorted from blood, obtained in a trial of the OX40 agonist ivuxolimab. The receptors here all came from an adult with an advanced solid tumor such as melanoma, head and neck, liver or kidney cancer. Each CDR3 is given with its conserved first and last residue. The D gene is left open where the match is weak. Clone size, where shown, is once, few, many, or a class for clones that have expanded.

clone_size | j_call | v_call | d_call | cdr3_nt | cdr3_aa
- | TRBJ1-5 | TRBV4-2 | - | TGTGCCAGCAGCCAAGCCATGGGGGCGGGGGCAGGTCAGCCCCAGCATTTT | CASSQAMGAGAGQPQHF
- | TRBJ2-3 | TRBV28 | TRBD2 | TGTGCCACCTCTAGCGGGAGGCGGGCGGATACGCAGTATTTT | CATSSGRRADTQYF
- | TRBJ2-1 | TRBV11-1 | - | TGTGCCAGCAGCTTAGAAGGGAGCTCCTACAATGAGCAGTTCTTC | CASSLEGSSYNEQFF
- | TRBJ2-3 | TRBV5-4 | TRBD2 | TGTGCCAGCAGCTTGGATCGGGAGGGCACAGATACGCAGTATTTT | CASSLDREGTDTQYF
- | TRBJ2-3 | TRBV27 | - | TGTGCCAGCAGGGCCTTAGGCACAGATACGCAGTATTTT | CASRALGTDTQYF
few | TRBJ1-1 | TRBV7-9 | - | TGTGCCAGCAGCCTGATGGGGCTCACTGAAGCTTTCTTT | CASSLMGLTEAFF
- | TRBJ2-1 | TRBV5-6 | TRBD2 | TGTGCCAGCAGCTTGGAGTTAGCTAGCGGGAGGGGAAATGAGCAGTTCTTC | CASSLELASGRGNEQFF
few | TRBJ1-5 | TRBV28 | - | TGTGCCAGCGGCGGGAATAGCAATCAGCCCCAGCATTTT | CASGGNSNQPQHF
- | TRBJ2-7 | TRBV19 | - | TGTGCCAGTAGTATTGGTCAGGGCGGCGAGCAGTACTTC | CASSIGQGGEQYF
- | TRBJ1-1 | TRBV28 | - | TGTGCCAGCTCAGCCGGGATAAACACTGAAGCTTTCTTT | CASSAGINTEAFF
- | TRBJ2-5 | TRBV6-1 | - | TGTGCCAGCAGGTCAGGGGTGGGAGAGACCCAGTACTTC | CASRSGVGETQYF
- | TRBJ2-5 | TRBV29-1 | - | TGCAGCGTTGTGCTAGGAGGTGGAGAGACCCAGTACTTC | CSVVLGGGETQYF
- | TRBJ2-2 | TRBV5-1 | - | TGCGCCAGCAGCCCAGATGGGGTAACCGGGGAGCTGTTTTTT | CASSPDGVTGELFF
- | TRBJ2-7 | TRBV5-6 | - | TGTGCCAGCAGCTTTCCGTCCCACGAGCAGTACTTC | CASSFPSHEQYF
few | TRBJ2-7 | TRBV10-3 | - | TGTGCCATCAGTGAGACGTCCGAGCAGTACTTC | CAISETSEQYF
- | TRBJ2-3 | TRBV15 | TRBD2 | TGTGCCACCAGCAGAGATCCCCTGTCCCGGGTTCCGGGAGGGCAAGGGGGAGATACGCAGTATTTT | CATSRDPLSRVPGGQGGDTQYF
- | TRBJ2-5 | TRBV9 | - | TGTGCCAGCAGCGTAGTAGGTGGAGGGACCCAGTACTTC | CASSVVGGGTQYF
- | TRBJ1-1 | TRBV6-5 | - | TGTGCCAGCAGTTACTCCCGGGGGTCGACTGAAGCTTTCTTT | CASSYSRGSTEAFF
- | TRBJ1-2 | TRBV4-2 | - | TGTGCCAGCAGCCAAGCGGGCCAGGGCGATAGTGGCTACACCTTC | CASSQAGQGDSGYTF
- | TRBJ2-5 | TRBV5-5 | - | TGTGCCAGCAGCTTGAGTCCGGGGGCGACGCAGACCCAGTACTTC | CASSLSPGATQTQYF
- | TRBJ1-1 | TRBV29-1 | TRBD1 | TGCAGCGTTTTCGTACGCAGGTTAGGGGACAGCTTCACTGAAGCTTTCTTT | CSVFVRRLGDSFTEAFF
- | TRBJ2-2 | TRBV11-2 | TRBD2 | TGTGCCAGCAGCTTATCCCTAGCGGGAGTCTCCGGGGAGCTGTTTTTT | CASSLSLAGVSGELFF
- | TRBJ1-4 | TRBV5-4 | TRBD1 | TGTGCCACGGGGGACAGGGGAGATGAAAAACTGTTTTTT | CATGDRGDEKLFF
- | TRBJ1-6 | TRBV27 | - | TGTGCCAGCAGTTTGTGGCTCGGGACGGCCGGCAATAATTCACCCCTCCACTTT | CASSLWLGTAGNNSPLHF
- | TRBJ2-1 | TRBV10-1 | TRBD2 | TGCGCCAGCAGCACTAGCGGGAGCAGTGAGCAGTTCTTC | CASSTSGSSEQFF
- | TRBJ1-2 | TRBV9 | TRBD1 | TGTGCCAGCAGCTTCTACAGGGGGGGCGGCTATGGCTACACCTTC | CASSFYRGGGYGYTF
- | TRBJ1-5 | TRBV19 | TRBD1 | TGTGCCAGTAGGGCAGGGGGCTCGAGCAATCAGCCCCAGCATTTT | CASRAGGSSNQPQHF
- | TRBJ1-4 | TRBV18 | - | TGTGCCTCACGACGGGAGCCGCCATACGAAAAACTGTTTTTT | CASRREPPYEKLFF
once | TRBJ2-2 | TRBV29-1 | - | TGCAGCGTTGAACTAAACACCGGGGAGCTGTTTTTT | CSVELNTGELFF
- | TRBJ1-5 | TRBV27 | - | TGTGCCAGCAGTTTGGGCAGGGATATGGCTCAGCCCCAGCATTTT | CASSLGRDMAQPQHF
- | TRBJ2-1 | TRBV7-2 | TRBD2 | TGTGCCAGCAACCCTGGCCTAGCGGGATACAATGAGCAGTTCTTC | CASNPGLAGYNEQFF
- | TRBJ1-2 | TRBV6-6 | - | TGTGCCAGCAGTCCCGATCGGACGGGAAACTATGGCTACACCTTC | CASSPDRTGNYGYTF
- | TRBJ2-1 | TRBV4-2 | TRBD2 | TGTGCCAGCAGCCAATCCCGAGGGGTAGCGGGAGTCGGCAATGAGCAGTTCTTC | CASSQSRGVAGVGNEQFF
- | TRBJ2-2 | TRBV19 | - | TGTGCCAGCTCCCGAGGCGGGGAGCTGTTTTTT | CASSRGGELFF
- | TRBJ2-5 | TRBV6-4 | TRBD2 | TGTGCCAGCAGTGACTCGGAGGTACTAGCGGGAGTGGCGTGGGAGACCCAGTACTTC | CASSDSEVLAGVAWETQYF
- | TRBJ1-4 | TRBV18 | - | TGTGCCAGCTCACCAAATCCTGGCGGGGATGAAAAACTGTTTTTT | CASSPNPGGDEKLFF
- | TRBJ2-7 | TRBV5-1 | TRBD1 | TGCGCCAGCAGCTCGACAGGGGTTCACGAGCAGTACTTC | CASSSTGVHEQYF
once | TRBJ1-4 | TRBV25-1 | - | TGTGCCAGCGGATTATCAGGGGCCCCGGTAGAAAAACTGTTTTTT | CASGLSGAPVEKLFF
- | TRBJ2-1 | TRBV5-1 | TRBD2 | TGCGCCAGCAGCCCCGATAGCGGGAGGTCTGAGCAGTTCTTC | CASSPDSGRSEQFF
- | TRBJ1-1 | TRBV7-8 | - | TGTGCCAGCAGCTTAGCGTCAAACAAGGCGGGTTTAGCTTTCTTT | CASSLASNKAGLAFF
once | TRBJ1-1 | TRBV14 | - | TGTGCCAGCAGCCGACACCCACGCACTGAAGCTTTCTTT | CASSRHPRTEAFF